The subject of this entry is one T cell receptor (beta chain). What it binds is not known. Clones were sequenced by immunoSEQ multiplex PCR, and TCRdb holds only the in-frame ones, with some missing. The data contain tens of thousands of clones, around 85% of them singletons. Pooling was applied to second doses at about 4 or about 12 weeks. This entry belongs to a study of T cell responses to AZD1222 COVID-19 vaccine. Findings of the study overall: Spike-specific TCR breadth and depth both grew after two AZD1222 doses. A reported finding is that nearly half of spike-specific TCRs target unmutated variant regions. There were mostly white British donors and more females than males, and clonal diversity was possibly underestimated.

In germline, CDR1 is KGHSH, CDR2 LQKENI. Trimming at V came to 0 bases and at J to 7 bases, leaving 10 bases not matched to a gene. The CDR3 spans 17 residues. The sequencing here drew on peripheral blood, taken 28 days after the second AZD1222 dose. The rearrangement joins TRBV18 to TRBJ2-1; 9 nucleotides align to TRBD2. The clonotype was recovered from an adult who received the AZD1222 COVID-19 vaccine. The chain's CDR3 is CASSPPSLAGWGNEQFF. The CDR3 coding sequence is TGTGCCAGCTCACCACCGTCCCTAGCGGGATGGGGTAATGAGCAGTTCTTC.